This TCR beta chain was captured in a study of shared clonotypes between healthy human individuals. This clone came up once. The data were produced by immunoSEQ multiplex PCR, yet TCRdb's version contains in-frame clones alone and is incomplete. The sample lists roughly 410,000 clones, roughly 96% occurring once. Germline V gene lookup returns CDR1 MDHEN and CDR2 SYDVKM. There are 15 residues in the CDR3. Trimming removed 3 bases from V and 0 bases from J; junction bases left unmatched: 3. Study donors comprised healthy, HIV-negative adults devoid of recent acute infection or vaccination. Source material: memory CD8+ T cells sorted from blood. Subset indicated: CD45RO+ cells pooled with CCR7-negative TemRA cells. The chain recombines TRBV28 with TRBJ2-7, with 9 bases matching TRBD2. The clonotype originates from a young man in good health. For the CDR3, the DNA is TGTGCCAGCAGTTTGACTAGCGGACCCTCCTACGAGCAGTACTTC. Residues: CASSLTSGPSYEQYF. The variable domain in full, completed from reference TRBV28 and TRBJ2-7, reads DVKVTQSSRYLVKRTGEKVFLECVQDMDHENMFWYRQDPGLGLRLIYFSYDVKMKEKGDIPEGYSVSREKKERFSLILESASTNQTSMYLCASSLTSGPSYEQYFGPGTRLTVT.